This T cell receptor beta chain is from a study of T cell responses to AZD1222 COVID-19 vaccine. General observations from the study: A mostly white British donor set with more females was recruited, and clonal diversity was possibly underestimated. All repertoire sampling was performed exclusively after the peak T cell response. Among vaccine-associated CD4 TCRs, coverage spanned spike, with dominance at 160-218 and 743-854.

CDR1 and CDR2 from the germline V gene are SEHNR and FQNEAQ (reference sequence). The V and J ends lost 4 bases and 7 bases, in that order; junction bases with no gene match: 15. CDR3 length equals 16 residues. Second-dose groups at about 4 or about 12 weeks were pooled. This table comes from immunoSEQ multiplex PCR, and its TCRdb copy is limited to in-frame clones, with some not included. The sample consists of more than 150,000 clones, 80% to 95% of them appearing once. On this clone itself: Its antigen is unknown.

This sequence was found in an adult who received the AZD1222 COVID-19 vaccine. Material: peripheral blood, obtained 28 days after the second AZD1222 dose. This chain uses TRBV7-9 with TRBJ1-2, with 7 bases fitting TRBD1. CDR3 DNA: TGTGCCAGCAGCTCGCTCATACCCGGGACAGTGGGTGGCTACACCTTC. Its protein product is CASSSLIPGTVGGYTF.